The 13 T cell receptor beta chains presented below share a single source sample, sequenced in a study of T cells in Graves' hyperthyroidism and ophthalmopathy (dated by TCRdb to the late 2010s). Library preparation used multiplex PCR. TCRdb lists the instrument as Illumina HiSeq 2000. The TCR beta CDR3 regions were amplified from the RNA transcripts. A first-round RT-PCR of the TCR CDR3 used the HTBI primer set with the Qiagen OneStep RT-PCR kit. TCRdb took the public reads, trimmed them with fastp at Q25, ran MiXCR for clone calling and kept in-frame beta chains. Rows matching on CDR3 protein sequence are summarized as one entry with the most common DNA and genes. For this sample there are roughly 740,000 distinct CDR3 sequences; 15% to 20% appear just once. The ten largest clones take up approximately 8.4% of the sample. The sequenced material came from blood. Every receptor here comes from a young man with Graves' hyperthyroidism.

The rearrangement uses TRBV20-1 and TRBJ2-2; 8 bases fit TRBD2. V lost 6 bases and J lost 7; bases outside the gene matches: 10. CDR1 and CDR2 (germline): DFQATT, SNEGSKA (reference sequence). CDR3 length equals 14 residues. In nucleotides, the CDR3 is TGCAGTGCCCGCTGGACTAGCTCGAACGGGGAGCTGTTTTTT. Its protein product is CSARWTSSNGELFF.

This chain joins TRBV6-5 and TRBJ2-7; TRBD1 might be the D (5 bases). The CDR3 loop spans 15 amino acids. The V end was cut by 0 bases, the J end by 2 bases, with 11 bases between. Germline V gives CDR1 MNHEY, CDR2 SVGAGI. CDR3 loop: CASSYSLVGAYEQYF. As DNA, the CDR3 is TGTGCCAGCAGTTACTCTCTGGTAGGGGCCTACGAGCAGTACTTC.

Many counts were recorded for this clonotype. J is TRBJ1-1 and V is TRBV30; D gene unclear. Trimming removed 3 bases from V and 5 bases from J, with 7 bases in between. Germline V lookup: CDR1 GTSNPN, CDR2 SVGIG (reference sequence). The CDR3 covers 11 residues. The CDR3 region has the DNA TGTGCCTGGAGCTTCCTGACTGAAGCTTTCTTT. Amino acids: CAWSFLTEAFF.

This clonotype was picked up many times. V and J are TRBV11-3 and TRBJ2-1; possible D gene TRBD2, 5 bases. With 4 bases removed from V and 0 bases from J, the gap between germline ends came to 19 bases. The CDR3 runs 18 residues. CDR1 and CDR2 from the germline V gene are SGHNT and YENEEA. CDR3 DNA sequence: TGTGCCAGCAGCTCTCCCGGTCGAGTAGGGAGCTCCTACAATGAGCAGTTCTTC. It codes for CASSSPGRVGSSYNEQFF.

The rearrangement uses TRBV12-3 or TRBV12-4 and TRBJ1-5; 8 bases line up with TRBD1. Trimming removed 5 bases from V and 5 bases from J; junction bases left unmatched: 5. The CDR3 totals 14 residues. The CDR3 sequence: CASSQDRVDQPQHF. The CDR3 coding sequence is TGTGCCAGCAGTCAGGACAGGGTAGATCAGCCCCAGCATTTT.

This rearrangement joins TRBV19 to TRBJ1-2; D is uncertain. The germline V gene has CDR1 LNHDA and CDR2 SQIVND (reference sequence). Trimming left V 3 bases short and J 2 bases short, with 10 bases between. The CDR3 consists of 14 residues. CDR3 protein: CASSISSENYGYTF. The CDR3 nucleotides read TGTGCCAGTAGTATCTCCAGTGAGAACTATGGCTACACCTTC. The full variable domain, with the rest looked up from reference TRBV19 and TRBJ1-2, is DGGITQSPKYLFRKEGQNVTLSCEQNLNHDAMYWYRQDPGQGLRLIYYSQIVNDFQKGDIAEGYSVSREKKESFPLTVTSAQKNPTAFYLCASSISSENYGYTFGSGTRLTVV.

This clonotype was counted ten times or more. The chain has TRBV9 and TRBJ2-2; D is possibly TRBD2 (6 bases). The CDR3 is made up of 14 amino acids. Germline lookup yields CDR1 SGDLS and CDR2 YYNGEE. Trimming removed 5 bases from V and 0 bases from J, with 8 bases in between. The CDR3 coding sequence is TGTGCCAGCAGGGCGGGATCGAACACCGGGGAGCTGTTTTTT. This codes for CASRAGSNTGELFF.

This chain uses TRBV28 with TRBJ2-5; 9 bases agree with TRBD1. The junction had 10 bases not matched to a gene; V was cut back by 10 bases and J by 4 bases. CDR1 and CDR2 (germline): MDHEN, SYDVKM. The CDR3 length is 14 residues. The CDR3 protein is CATAMGQGGETQYF. The CDR3 region has the DNA TGTGCCACCGCGATGGGACAGGGAGGAGAGACCCAGTACTTC.

The sample holds a few counts of this clonotype. This chain uses TRBV6-1 with TRBJ2-1; TRBD2 is a possible D gene (6 bases). V lost 5 bases, J lost 5 bases, and 7 bases lay in between. This CDR3 comprises 12 residues. Germline values: CDR1 MNHNS, CDR2 SASEGT. The CDR3 DNA reads as TGTGCCAGCAGTACGGGGGACAATGAGCAGTTCTTC. Residues: CASSTGDNEQFF.

This clonotype was found a few times. V usage is TRBV9 and J usage is TRBJ1-1; D is perhaps TRBD1 (5 bases). Germline CDR1 is SGDLS and CDR2 is YYNGEE. CDR3 size: 14 residues. V was cut by 3 bases and J by 1 base, with 10 bases left in between. The CDR3 bases are TGTGCCAGCAGCGCGCACAGGTCGAACACTGAAGCTTTCTTT. Residues: CASSAHRSNTEAFF.

Points on this clonotype: Given a much more abundant clone one base away, this may be a read error. V and J are TRBV9 and TRBJ2-7; the D call may be TRBD1 or TRBD2 (5 bases each). Germline lookup yields CDR1 SGDLS and CDR2 YYNGEE. This CDR3 is 15 amino acids long. This chain's CDR3 is CASSGGAGDSYEQCF. The CDR3 nucleotides are TGTGCCAGCAGCGGAGGGGCAGGCGATTCCTACGAGCAGTGCTTC.

In this sample, this clonotype turned up many times. A read error may account for a junction end that differs from germline. This chain links TRBV5-1 with TRBJ2-3, with D maybe TRBD2 (6 bases). Germline loops: CDR1 SGHRS, CDR2 YFSETQ. This CDR3 comprises 14 residues. The CDR3 coding sequence is TGTGCCAGCAGTTTAGGCGGGGCCACAGATACGCAGTATTTT. Amino acid sequence: CASSLGGATDTQYF.

In its sample, this clonotype was seen a few times. This chain connects TRBV10-3 to TRBJ2-7; tentatively, D is TRBD1 (5 bases). Germline V gene sequence: CDR1 ENHRY, CDR2 SYGVKD. With 8 bases removed from V and 5 bases from J, the gap between germline ends came to 19 bases. This CDR3 has 14 residues. The DNA for the CDR3 is TGTGCCATCGGACACAGGTCGGATGGTGACGAGCAGTACTTC. This translates into CAIGHRSDGDEQYF.